The clone carrying this T cell receptor (beta chain) was found a few times. The antigen is unknown. Primers used in a second PCR of about 7 to 12 cycles were a sample-barcoded 5' primer and a J-beta primer mix. TCRdb ran MiXCR on the 5' RACE reads and lists one entry per CDR3 protein. The table has about 2 million distinct CDR3 sequences, about 50% seen once. These data come from a study of blood T cells in healthy people across ages. Study overall: Capturing about one barcoded beta molecule per two T cells was achieved by template switching. Study-wide findings and caveats: Versus aged donors, long-lived donors had higher diversity and more naive CD4+ cells.

Per the germline V gene, CDR1 is LGHNA and CDR2 is YSLEER. Trimming pared 0 bases from V and 7 bases from J, leaving 19 bases between. The CDR3 is made up of 16 amino acids. The chain has TRBV4-3 and TRBJ2-7; D perhaps matches TRBD2 (6 bases). This sequence was found in a woman in her forties in good health. Sample: blood. CDR3 in DNA: TGCGCCAGCAGCCAAGATCACTCAGCGGGCGCTCGAGAGCAGTACTTC. Translation: CASSQDHSAGAREQYF.